This passage covers 25 T cell receptor beta chains from one sample sequenced in a study of blood T cells in healthy people across ages. Combining a sample-barcoded 5' primer with a J-beta primer mix, a second PCR ran for roughly 7 to 11 cycles. TCRdb reprocessed the 5' RACE reads via MiXCR and lists one record per CDR3 protein. The sample holds over 500,000 distinct CDR3 sequences, roughly a quarter seen once. These same data were also listed under a study on T cells of mothers and their children.

Sequencing was done on a sample of blood. All receptors derive from a boy younger than 10 in good health.

The rearrangement joins TRBV12-3 or TRBV12-4 to TRBJ2-7; either TRBD1 or TRBD2 may fit D (5 bases each). The CDR3 consists of 15 residues. V shed 5 bases and J shed 2 bases, with 16 bases lying between them. The CDR3 DNA is TGTGCCAGCAGTCCGCCTAACATGGGGGCCTACGAGCAGTACTTC. It encodes CASSPPNMGAYEQYF.

The V call is TRBV6-1, the J call TRBJ1-4; TRBD1 might be the D (6 bases). Trimming took off 7 bases at V and 7 bases at J, with 16 bases between the two ends. CDR1 is MNHNS, CDR2 SASEGT, per germline. CDR3 length equals 14 residues. CDR3 bases: TGTGCCAGCAAAGAAGGGGGGGCTGGTGAAAAACTGTTTTTT. This gives the protein CASKEGGAGEKLFF.

In its sample, this clonotype was seen a few times. The chain is built from TRBV2 and TRBJ2-5, with D uncertain. Deletions cut 5 bases from V and 5 bases from J, with 12 bases between. The CDR3 is 13 residues long. Germline values: CDR1 SNHLY, CDR2 FYNNEI. CDR3 sequence: CASSPEERETQYF. The DNA for the CDR3 is TGTGCCAGCAGTCCCGAAGAGAGGGAGACCCAGTACTTC. Filled out from reference TRBV2 and TRBJ2-5, the complete variable domain reads EPEVTQTPSHQVTQMGQEVILRCVPISNHLYFYWYRQILGQKVEFLVSFYNNEISEKSEIFDDQFSVERPDGSNFTLKIRSTKLEDSAMYFCASSPEERETQYFGPGTRLLVL.

The chain uses TRBV20-1 and TRBJ1-4; D is undetermined. This CDR3 has 13 residues. From germline, CDR1 is DFQATT and CDR2 SNEGSKA (reference sequence). The V and J ends lost 3 bases and 8 bases respectively, with 13 bases between them. The CDR3 spells CSASGRVDEKLFF. The CDR3 coding sequence is TGCAGTGCTAGCGGGAGGGTGGACGAAAAACTGTTTTTT.

This clonotype was recorded only once. The V call is TRBV6-5, the J call TRBJ2-7; the D gene could be TRBD1 or TRBD2 (5 bases each). The CDR3 covers 11 residues. V lost 8 bases, J lost 7 bases, and 12 bases lay in between. The germline V gene has CDR1 MNHEY and CDR2 SVGAGI. The CDR3 sequence is CASGGPTEQYF. The CDR3 DNA follows: TGTGCCAGCGGGGGACCTACGGAGCAGTACTTC.

Worth noting for this clonotype: This CDR3 fails to terminate in the conserved phenylalanine or tryptophan, so it likely reflects a read error. The chain uses TRBV12-3 or TRBV12-4 and TRBJ1-2, with unresolved D. The CDR3 is 15 residues long. Trimming removed 2 bases at V and 1 base at J, with 11 bases between. This chain's CDR3 is CASSLSPRINYGYTL. CDR3 coding DNA: TGTGCCAGCAGTTTATCCCCCAGAATTAACTATGGCTACACCTTG.

This clonotype was seen a few times. V and J are TRBV12-3 or TRBV12-4 and TRBJ1-1, with D unresolved. Trimming shortened V by 8 bases and J by 1 base, and 20 bases separated the two germline ends. The CDR3 covers 16 residues. The chain's CDR3 is CASWRPILLTNTEAFF. CDR3 coding DNA: TGTGCCAGCTGGCGACCGATACTCCTGACGAACACTGAAGCTTTCTTT.

The chain uses TRBV20-1 and TRBJ2-1, with a tentative D call TRBD2 (5 bases). The J call could be wrong; TRBJ2-5 is a better fit for the DNA end. Germline CDR1 DFQATT, CDR2 SNEGSKA (reference sequence). This CDR3 is built from 15 residues. The CDR3 sequence is CSARDLEGSSGTQYF. The CDR3 nucleotides are TGCAGTGCTAGAGATCTAGAGGGCAGCTCTGGGACCCAGTACTTC.

V usage is TRBV18 and J usage is TRBJ1-2, with D possibly matching TRBD1 (5 bases). The CDR3 covers 15 residues. The germline V gene has CDR1 KGHSH and CDR2 LQKENI. V was cut by 0 bases and J by 0 bases, with 8 bases left in between. The CDR3 loop reads CASSPPAGTNYGYTF. CDR3 coding DNA: TGTGCCAGCTCACCACCGGCAGGGACTAACTATGGCTACACCTTC.

The chain carries TRBV13 and TRBJ2-3; 8 bases agree with TRBD2. V gave up 5 bases and J gave up 5 bases; unmatched junction bases: 9. Germline V gene sequence: CDR1 PRHDT, CDR2 FYEKMQ (reference sequence). The CDR3 is made up of 15 amino acids. The CDR3 spells CASSTRAGEVDTQYF. The CDR3 nucleotides read TGTGCCAGCAGCACCCGAGCGGGAGAGGTAGATACGCAGTATTTT.

This chain joins TRBV7-9 and TRBJ2-1; no firm D call. Germline CDR1 is SEHNR and CDR2 is FQNEAQ (reference sequence). Trimming pared 2 bases from V and 3 bases from J, leaving 8 bases between. This CDR3 spans 14 amino acids. The CDR3 is CASSLYASYNEQFF. DNA of the CDR3: TGTGCCAGCAGCTTATATGCTAGCTACAATGAGCAGTTCTTC.

This clonotype was recorded a few times. The chain couples TRBV20-1 to TRBJ2-5, with D possibly called TRBD1 or TRBD2 (5 bases each). Germline V gene data show CDR1 as DFQATT and CDR2 as SNEGSKA (reference sequence). The CDR3 has 13 amino acids. The V end lost 6 bases, the J end lost 0 bases, and 11 bases lay between the germline ends. The CDR3 sequence: CSARWGNQETQYF. In DNA form, the CDR3 reads TGCAGTGCCAGATGGGGGAACCAAGAGACCCAGTACTTC.

This clonotype occurred a few times. The chain has TRBV2 and TRBJ1-5, with 8 bases matching TRBD1. The J segment lost 7 bases and the V segment lost 5 bases, leaving 7 bases of the junction unmatched. CDR1 SNHLY and CDR2 FYNNEI come from the germline V gene. The CDR3 extends over 14 amino acids. The CDR3 sequence is CASSRDRPDQPQHF. CDR3 bases: TGTGCCAGCAGTCGGGACAGGCCAGACCAGCCCCAGCATTTT. The whole variable domain, remainder taken from reference TRBV2 and TRBJ1-5, is EPEVTQTPSHQVTQMGQEVILRCVPISNHLYFYWYRQILGQKVEFLVSFYNNEISEKSEIFDDQFSVERPDGSNFTLKIRSTKLEDSAMYFCASSRDRPDQPQHFGDGTRLSIL.

This chain links TRBV27 with TRBJ2-5; D not certain. CDR1 MNHEY and CDR2 SMNVEV come from the germline V gene (reference sequence). V was pared by 4 bases and J by 3 bases, with 9 bases between. This CDR3 spans 13 amino acids. CDR3 nucleotides: TGTGCCAGCAGTTCACCCGTGGAAGAGACCCAGTACTTC. It translates to CASSSPVEETQYF.

Here the CDR3 reads CASSLPTSDGELFF. DNA for the CDR3: TGCGCCAGCAGCTTACCGACTAGCGACGGGGAGCTGTTTTTT. V and J are TRBV5-1 and TRBJ2-2; 8 bases line up with TRBD2. The germline V gene has CDR1 SGHRS and CDR2 YFSETQ. V lost 2 bases to trimming and J lost 7 bases; unmatched junction nucleotides: 4. The CDR3 length is 14 residues.

Only a few counts were recorded for this clonotype. This chain connects TRBV9 to TRBJ1-3; 7 bases line up with TRBD1. V lost 4 bases, J lost 0 bases, and 10 bases stayed unmatched. This CDR3 comprises 17 residues. CDR1 SGDLS and CDR2 YYNGEE come from the germline V gene. The CDR3 sequence is CASSPSGQLSSGNTIYF. The DNA for the CDR3 is TGTGCCAGCAGCCCCTCGGGACAGCTTTCCTCTGGAAACACCATATATTTT.

CDR3 region: CASSPSGGAYEQYF. The CDR3 DNA sequence: TGTGCCAGCAGTCCTAGTGGCGGGGCCTACGAGCAGTACTTC. This chain connects TRBV12-3 or TRBV12-4 to TRBJ2-5, with D maybe TRBD2 (6 bases). The last part of the DNA fits TRBJ2-7 better; the J call may be wrong. The CDR3 is 14 residues long.

This clonotype was seen a handful of times. This chain joins TRBV29-1 and TRBJ1-4; D gene unclear. V lost 2 bases to trimming and J lost 3 bases, with 13 bases between them. Germline V gene data show CDR1 as SQVTM and CDR2 as ANQGSEA. The CDR3 sequence is 15 residues long. The CDR3 DNA reads as TGCAGCGTTGAATGGGGTCATCGTGCTAATGAAAAACTGTTTTTT. This sequence encodes CSVEWGHRANEKLFF.

The V call is TRBV29-1, the J call TRBJ2-7, with D possibly TRBD1 on 6 matching bases. The length of the CDR3 is 11 residues. Trimming took off 4 bases at V and 4 bases at J, with 8 bases between the two ends. The germline V gene encodes CDR1 SQVTM and CDR2 ANQGSEA. CDR3: CSVAGAYEQYF. CDR3 bases: TGCAGCGTTGCAGGGGCGTACGAGCAGTACTTC.

The CDR3 sequence: CASSGTAWAAQHF. CDR3 sequence (DNA): TGTGCCAGCAGTGGGACGGCCTGGGCAGCCCAGCATTTT. The chain combines TRBV12-3 or TRBV12-4 with TRBJ1-5, with TRBD1 as a possible D gene (5 bases). The CDR3 runs 13 residues. V was trimmed by 5 bases and J by 11 bases, leaving 16 bases between them.

The V gene is TRBV2, the J gene TRBJ2-5; D is uncertain. The J call could be wrong; TRBJ2-7 is a better fit for the DNA end. CDR1 is SNHLY and CDR2 is FYNNEI in the germline V gene. This CDR3 has 11 residues. The CDR3: CASKGFYEQYF. The CDR3 nucleotides read TGTGCCAGCAAAGGGTTCTACGAGCAGTACTTC.

The chain combines TRBV15 with TRBJ2-1; 9 bases fit TRBD2. With the DNA end fitting TRBJ2-7 better, the J assignment may be wrong. The V gene's germline CDR1 is LNHNV and CDR2 YYDKDF (reference sequence). The CDR3 is made up of 15 amino acids. DNA of the CDR3: TGTGCCACCAGCAGATCTCGGACTAGCGTCCACGAGCAGTACTTC. Its protein is CATSRSRTSVHEQYF.

This chain links TRBV12-3 or TRBV12-4 with TRBJ1-2; maybe TRBD1 (5 bases). The length of the CDR3 is 13 residues. The ends were cut back, 6 bases at V and 1 base at J, with 9 bases in the middle. The CDR3 region is CASSRGHNYGYTF. The CDR3 DNA sequence: TGTGCCAGCAGCAGAGGACATAACTATGGCTACACCTTC.

In its sample, this clonotype was seen a few times. The chain has TRBV7-2 and TRBJ2-4; 7 bases are a match to TRBD1. Trimming at V came to 5 bases and at J to 3 bases, leaving 7 bases not matched to a gene. CDR3 length: 15 residues. Germline-derived CDR1 and CDR2 are SGHTA and FQGNSA. This CDR3 is CASSPGTAYKNIQYF. The CDR3 coding sequence is TGTGCCAGCAGCCCAGGGACAGCCTACAAAAACATTCAGTACTTC.

This clonotype was picked up a small number of times. This rearrangement joins TRBV5-1 to TRBJ1-2; the D gene is possibly TRBD1 (5 bases). CDR3 length: 14 amino acids. Trimming removed 2 bases at V and 0 bases at J, with 8 bases between. Germline CDR1 is SGHRS and CDR2 is YFSETQ. This CDR3 reads CASSLSRANYGYTF. For the CDR3, the DNA is TGCGCCAGCAGCTTAAGCAGGGCTAACTATGGCTACACCTTC.